The next 2 T cell receptor beta chains were all read from a single sample in a study of cytomegalovirus exposure and HLA in healthy donors. The repertoire was sequenced with immunoSEQ multiplex PCR; TCRdb's copy has only in-frame clones and lacks some. The sample contains over 120,000 clones, about 91% of which appear only once. Sequences were obtained from PBMCs. Receptors were obtained from a man aged 18 to 29 in good health and CMV-seropositive.

V is TRBV5-6 and J is TRBJ2-1; 9 bases are a match to TRBD2. The V gene end was trimmed by 5 bases and the J gene end by 7 bases; junction bases not matched to a gene: 16. The germline V gene has CDR1 SGHDT and CDR2 YYEEEE. CDR3 length equals 17 residues. CDR3 DNA sequence: TGTGCCAGCAGTTTTACCGCCCCGGGACTAGCTTTGAATGAGCAGTTCTTC. Protein: CASSFTAPGLALNEQFF.

The chain uses TRBV6-1 and TRBJ1-2, with D maybe TRBD1 (6 bases). Trimming removed 8 bases from V and 5 bases from J, with 18 bases in between. The CDR3 contains 14 residues. CDR1 MNHNS and CDR2 SASEGT come from the germline V gene. Here the CDR3 reads CASRIRGAGYGYTF. Here the CDR3 DNA reads TGTGCCAGCCGTATACGGGGGGCTGGATATGGCTACACCTTC.